What follows describes a single T cell receptor (beta chain). These data are taken from a study of radiotherapy plus CTLA-4 blockade in lung cancer. Chemo-refractory metastatic non-small-cell lung cancer patients were treated with focal radiation plus CTLA-4 blockade with ipilimumab. TCRdb keeps only in-frame clones here, not all; method: immunoSEQ multiplex PCR. The table lists roughly 53,000 clones, just under 85% of them singletons. CDR1 is SGHTA and CDR2 is FQGNSA in the germline V gene. V was cut by 6 bases and J by 7 bases, with 21 bases left in between. The CDR3 is made up of 15 amino acids. The chain has TRBV7-2 and TRBJ2-5, with D hard to call. Here the sequenced sample was peripheral blood, taken from a patient treated with radiotherapy plus ipilimumab. This TCR was sampled from a human donor with non-small cell lung cancer whose response to radiotherapy plus ipilimumab could not be evaluated. CDR3 sequence: CASSPYPGSSGTQYF. The CDR3 DNA sequence: TGTGCCAGCAGTCCTTACCCCGGGTCCAGTGGGACCCAGTACTTC.